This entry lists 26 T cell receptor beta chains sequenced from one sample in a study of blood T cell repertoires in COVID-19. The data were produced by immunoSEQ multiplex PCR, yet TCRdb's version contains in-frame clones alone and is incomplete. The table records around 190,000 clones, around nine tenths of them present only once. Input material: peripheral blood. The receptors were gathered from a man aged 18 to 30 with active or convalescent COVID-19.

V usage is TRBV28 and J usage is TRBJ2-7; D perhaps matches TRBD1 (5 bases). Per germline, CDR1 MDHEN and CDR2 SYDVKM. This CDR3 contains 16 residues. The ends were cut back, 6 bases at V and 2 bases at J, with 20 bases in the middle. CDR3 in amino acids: CASSKDSGQEAYEQYF. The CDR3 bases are TGTGCCAGCAGCAAAGACAGTGGGCAGGAAGCCTACGAGCAGTACTTC.

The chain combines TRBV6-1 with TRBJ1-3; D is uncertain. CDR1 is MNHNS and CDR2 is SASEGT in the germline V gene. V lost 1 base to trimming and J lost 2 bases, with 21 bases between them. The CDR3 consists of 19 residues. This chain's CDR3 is CASSEDLWQVSQPGNTIYF. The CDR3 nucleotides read TGTGCCAGCAGTGAAGATTTATGGCAGGTCTCTCAACCTGGAAACACCATATATTTT.

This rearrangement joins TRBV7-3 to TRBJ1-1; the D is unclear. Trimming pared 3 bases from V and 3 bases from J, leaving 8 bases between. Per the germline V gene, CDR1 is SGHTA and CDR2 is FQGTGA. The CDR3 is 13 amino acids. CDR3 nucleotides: TGTGCCAGCAGCTTCAACTCCGACACTGAAGCTTTCTTT. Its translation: CASSFNSDTEAFF.

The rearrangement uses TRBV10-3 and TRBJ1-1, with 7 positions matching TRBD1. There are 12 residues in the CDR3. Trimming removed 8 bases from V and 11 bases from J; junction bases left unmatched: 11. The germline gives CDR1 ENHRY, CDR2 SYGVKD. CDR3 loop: CAIGDRDSVAFF. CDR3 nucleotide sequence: TGTGCCATCGGAGACCGGGACAGTGTCGCTTTCTTT.

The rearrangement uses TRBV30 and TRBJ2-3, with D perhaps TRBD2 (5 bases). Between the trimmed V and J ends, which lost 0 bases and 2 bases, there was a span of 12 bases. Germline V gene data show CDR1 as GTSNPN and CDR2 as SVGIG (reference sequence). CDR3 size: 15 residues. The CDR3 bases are TGTGCCTGGAGTGTAATAGCTAGCCTCACAGATACGCAGTATTTT. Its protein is CAWSVIASLTDTQYF.

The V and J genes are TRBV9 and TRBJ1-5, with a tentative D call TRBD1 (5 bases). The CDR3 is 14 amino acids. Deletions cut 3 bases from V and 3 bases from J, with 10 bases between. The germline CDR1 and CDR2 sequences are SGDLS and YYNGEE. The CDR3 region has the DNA TGTGCCAGCAGCGGAGGGGAGGCCAATCAGCCCCAGCATTTT. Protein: CASSGGEANQPQHF. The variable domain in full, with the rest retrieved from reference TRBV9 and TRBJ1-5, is DSGVTQTPKHLITATGQRVTLRCSPRSGDLSVYWYQQSLDQGLQFLIQYYNGEERAKGNILERFSAQQFPDLHSELNLSSLELGDSALYFCASSGGEANQPQHFGDGTRLSIL.

The CDR3 bases are TGTGCCAGCAGTTACTGGCAGAACACTGAAGCTTTCTTT. Protein product: CASSYWQNTEAFF. This rearrangement joins TRBV6-2 or TRBV6-3 to TRBJ1-1, with D hard to call. This CDR3 contains 13 residues. Germline loops: CDR1 MNHEY, CDR2 SVGEGT. Trimming removed 1 base from V and 1 base from J, with 4 bases in between.

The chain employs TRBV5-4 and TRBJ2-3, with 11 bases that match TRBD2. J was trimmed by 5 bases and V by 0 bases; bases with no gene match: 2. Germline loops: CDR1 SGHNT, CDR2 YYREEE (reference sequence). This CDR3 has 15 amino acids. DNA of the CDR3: TGTGCCAGCAGCTTGGTGACTAGCGGGGAAGATACGCAGTATTTT. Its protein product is CASSLVTSGEDTQYF.

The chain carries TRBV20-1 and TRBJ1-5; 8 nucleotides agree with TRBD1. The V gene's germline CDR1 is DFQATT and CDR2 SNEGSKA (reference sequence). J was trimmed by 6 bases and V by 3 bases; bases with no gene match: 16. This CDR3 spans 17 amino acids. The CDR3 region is CSASRRGRLYSVQPQHF. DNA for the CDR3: TGCAGTGCTAGTCGCAGGGGGCGATTGTACTCTGTTCAGCCCCAGCATTTT.

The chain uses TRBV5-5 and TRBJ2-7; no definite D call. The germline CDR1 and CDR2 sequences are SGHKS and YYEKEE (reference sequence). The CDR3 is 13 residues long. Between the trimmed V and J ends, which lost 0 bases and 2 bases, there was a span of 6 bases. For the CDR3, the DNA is TGTGCCAGCAGCTTGGCGCCTACCTACGAGCAGTACTTC. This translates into CASSLAPTYEQYF.

The CDR3 sequence is CASSLEPGYAEAFF. The CDR3 nucleotides are TGTGCCAGCAGCTTGGAGCCGGGGTACGCTGAAGCTTTCTTT. The chain joins TRBV5-6 to TRBJ1-1, with D unresolved. Germline loops: CDR1 SGHDT, CDR2 YYEEEE. With 0 bases removed from V and 6 bases from J, the gap between germline ends came to 12 bases. The CDR3 has 14 residues. Full variable domain (missing parts from reference TRBV5-6 and TRBJ1-1): DAGVTQSPTHLIKTRGQQVTLRCSPKSGHDTVSWYQQALGQGPQFIFQYYEEEERQRGNFPDRFSGHQFPNYSSELNVNALLLGDSALYLCASSLEPGYAEAFFGQGTRLTVV.

The CDR3: CATSRGHVNTEAFF. In DNA, the CDR3 is TGTGCCACCAGCAGGGGACACGTTAACACTGAAGCTTTCTTT. The rearrangement joins TRBV15 to TRBJ1-1, with D perhaps TRBD1 (6 bases). The CDR3 sequence is 14 residues long. CDR1 and CDR2 (germline): LNHNV, YYDKDF (reference sequence). Deletions cut 3 bases from V and 2 bases from J, with 10 bases between.

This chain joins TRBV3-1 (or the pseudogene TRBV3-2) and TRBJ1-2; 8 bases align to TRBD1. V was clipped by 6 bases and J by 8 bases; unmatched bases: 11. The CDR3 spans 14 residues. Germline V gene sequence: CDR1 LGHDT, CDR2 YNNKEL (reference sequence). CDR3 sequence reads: CASSQSGGAAGYTF. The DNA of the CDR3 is TGTGCCAGCAGTCAGTCAGGGGGCGCGGCCGGCTACACCTTC.

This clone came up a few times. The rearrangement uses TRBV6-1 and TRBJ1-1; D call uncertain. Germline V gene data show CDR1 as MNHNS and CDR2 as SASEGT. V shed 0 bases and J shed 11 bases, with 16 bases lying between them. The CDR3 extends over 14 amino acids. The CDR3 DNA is TGTGCCAGCAGTGAAGCGCATAGAGGAACTTGGGCTTTCTTT. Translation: CASSEAHRGTWAFF.

CDR3 DNA: TGTGCCAGCAGCCAATCGGGGGGGCTATACGAGCAGTACTTC. This sequence encodes CASSQSGGLYEQYF. The gene calls are TRBV14 and TRBJ2-7; 8 bases are a match to TRBD2. CDR3 length equals 14 residues. Germline loops: CDR1 SGHDN, CDR2 FVKESK. V lost 2 bases, J lost 4 bases, and 4 bases stayed unmatched. Looking up the rest from reference TRBV14 and TRBJ2-7 gives the full variable domain: EAGVTQFPSHSVIEKGQTVTLRCDPISGHDNLYWYRRVMGKEIKFLLHFVKESKQDESGMPNNRFLAERTGGTYSTLKVQPAELEDSGVYFCASSQSGGLYEQYFGPGTRLTVT.

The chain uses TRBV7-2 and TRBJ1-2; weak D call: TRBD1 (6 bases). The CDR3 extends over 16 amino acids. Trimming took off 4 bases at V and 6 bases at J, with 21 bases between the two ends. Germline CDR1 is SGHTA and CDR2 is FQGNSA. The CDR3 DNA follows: TGTGCCAGCAGCTCTTCGACAGGATCTCCCTTCGATGGCTACACCTTC. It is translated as CASSSSTGSPFDGYTF.

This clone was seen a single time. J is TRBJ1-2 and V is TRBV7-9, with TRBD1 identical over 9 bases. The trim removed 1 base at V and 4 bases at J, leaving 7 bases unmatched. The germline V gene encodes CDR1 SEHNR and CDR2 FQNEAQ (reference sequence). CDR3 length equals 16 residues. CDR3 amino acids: CASSLGGPGQGYGYTF. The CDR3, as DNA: TGTGCCAGCAGCTTAGGGGGCCCGGGACAGGGCTATGGCTACACCTTC.

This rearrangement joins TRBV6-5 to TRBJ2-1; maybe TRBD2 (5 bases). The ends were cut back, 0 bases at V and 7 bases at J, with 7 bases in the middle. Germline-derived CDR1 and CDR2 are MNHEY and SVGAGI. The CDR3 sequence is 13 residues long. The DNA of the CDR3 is TGTGCCAGCAGTTACTCGGGAGTAAATGAGCAGTTCTTC. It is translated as CASSYSGVNEQFF.

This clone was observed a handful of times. The CDR3 nucleotides read TGTGCCAGCAGCCCCACTCTTGACAGGGGGAGGGCTGAAGCTTTCTTT. Translation: CASSPTLDRGRAEAFF. This chain connects TRBV25-1 to TRBJ1-1, with 9 positions matching TRBD1. The CDR3 is made up of 16 amino acids. The V gene's germline CDR1 is MGHDK and CDR2 SYGVNS. With V trimmed by 6 bases and J by 6 bases, 14 bases remained unmatched.

In DNA form, the CDR3 reads TGCGCCAGCAGCCCACAGGGTATTGACATTCAGTACTTC. Translated, it gives CASSPQGIDIQYF. The J gene is TRBJ2-4, the V gene TRBV4-1; maybe TRBD1 (6 bases). CDR1 and CDR2 (germline): MGHRA, YSYEKL. This CDR3 comprises 13 residues. V lost 4 bases and J lost 8, with 12 bases in between.

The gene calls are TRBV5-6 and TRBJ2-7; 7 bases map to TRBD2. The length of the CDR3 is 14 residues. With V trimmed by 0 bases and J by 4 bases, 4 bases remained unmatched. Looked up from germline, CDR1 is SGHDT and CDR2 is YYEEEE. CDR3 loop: CASSLGAGVYEQYF. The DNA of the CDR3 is TGTGCCAGCAGCTTGGGGGCGGGAGTATACGAGCAGTACTTC. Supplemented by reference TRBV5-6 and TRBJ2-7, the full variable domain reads DAGVTQSPTHLIKTRGQQVTLRCSPKSGHDTVSWYQQALGQGPQFIFQYYEEEERQRGNFPDRFSGHQFPNYSSELNVNALLLGDSALYLCASSLGAGVYEQYFGPGTRLTVT.

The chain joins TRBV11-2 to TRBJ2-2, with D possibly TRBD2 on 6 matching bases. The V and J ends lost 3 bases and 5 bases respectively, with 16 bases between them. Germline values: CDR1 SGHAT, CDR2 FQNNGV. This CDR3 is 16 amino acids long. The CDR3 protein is CASSFQAGGGTGELFF. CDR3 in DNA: TGTGCCAGCAGCTTCCAGGCCGGGGGAGGAACCGGGGAGCTGTTTTTT.

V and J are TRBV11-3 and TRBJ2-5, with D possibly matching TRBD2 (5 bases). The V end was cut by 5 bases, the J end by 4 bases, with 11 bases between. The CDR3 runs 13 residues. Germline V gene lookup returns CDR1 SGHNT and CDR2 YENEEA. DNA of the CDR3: TGTGCCAGCAGCCCCACTAGAGGAGAGACCCAGTACTTC. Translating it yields CASSPTRGETQYF.

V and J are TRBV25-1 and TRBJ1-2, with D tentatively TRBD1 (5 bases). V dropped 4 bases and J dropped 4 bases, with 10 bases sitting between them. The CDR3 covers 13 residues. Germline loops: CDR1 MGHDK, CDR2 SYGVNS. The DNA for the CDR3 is TGTGCCAGCAGTGGCACAGGCTTCTATGGCTACACCTTC. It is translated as CASSGTGFYGYTF.

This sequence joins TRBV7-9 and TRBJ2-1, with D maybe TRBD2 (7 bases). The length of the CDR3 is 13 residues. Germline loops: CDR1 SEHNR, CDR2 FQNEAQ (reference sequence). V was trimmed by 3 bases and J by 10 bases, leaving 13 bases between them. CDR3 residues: CASSFGGASEQFF. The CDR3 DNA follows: TGTGCCAGCAGCTTTGGGGGGGCAAGCGAGCAGTTCTTC.

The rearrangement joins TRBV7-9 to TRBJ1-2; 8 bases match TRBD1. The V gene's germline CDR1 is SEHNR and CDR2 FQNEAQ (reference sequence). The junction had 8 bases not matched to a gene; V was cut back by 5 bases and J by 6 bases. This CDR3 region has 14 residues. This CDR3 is CASSRNGQGDGYTF. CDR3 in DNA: TGTGCCAGCAGCCGAAACGGACAGGGAGATGGCTACACCTTC. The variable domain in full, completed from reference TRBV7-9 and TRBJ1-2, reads DTGVSQNPRHKITKRGQNVTFRCDPISEHNRLYWYRQTLGQGPEFLTYFQNEAQLEKSRLLSDRFSAERPKGSFSTLEIQRTEQGDSAMYLCASSRNGQGDGYTFGSGTRLTVV.